These 8 T cell receptor beta chains were sequenced from one sample in a study of blood T cell repertoires in COVID-19. The method was immunoSEQ multiplex PCR; TCRdb's version includes in-frame clones alone and lacks a portion of them. The sample records some 150,000 clones, about 80% being singletons. Sequenced: peripheral blood. The source is a human donor in a cohort sampled during active COVID-19.

The chain joins TRBV3-1 (or the pseudogene TRBV3-2) to TRBJ2-7; 7 bases are a match to TRBD1. J gave up 6 bases and V 3 bases, and 8 bases lay outside the gene matches. The CDR3 consists of 14 residues. In germline, CDR1 is LGHDT, CDR2 YNNKEL (reference sequence). DNA for the CDR3: TGTGCCAGCAGCCAGGCCGGGACAGTCCTCGAGCAGTACTTC. It codes for CASSQAGTVLEQYF.

The V and J genes are TRBV11-2 and TRBJ1-1; the D is unclear. The V end was cut by 10 bases, the J end by 1 base, with 13 bases between. CDR3 size: 13 residues. Per the germline V gene, CDR1 is SGHAT and CDR2 is FQNNGV. The CDR3 loop reads CATLKRGNTEAFF. CDR3 bases: TGTGCCACCTTGAAGCGGGGGAACACTGAAGCTTTCTTT. The variable domain in full, with the rest retrieved from reference TRBV11-2 and TRBJ1-1, is EAGVAQSPRYKIIEKRQSVAFWCNPISGHATLYWYQQILGQGPKLLIQFQNNGVVDDSQLPKDRFSAERLKGVDSTLKIQPAKLEDSAVYLCATLKRGNTEAFFGQGTRLTVV.

This chain connects TRBV30 to TRBJ1-2, with D possibly TRBD1 on 6 matching bases. V lost 5 bases and J 5 bases, leaving 12 bases between the germline ends. CDR3 length equals 12 residues. CDR1 GTSNPN and CDR2 SVGIG come from the germline V gene (reference sequence). The DNA of the CDR3 is TGTGCCTGGTTGGACAGCCCTTATGGCTACACCTTC. It encodes CAWLDSPYGYTF.

This clone was detected only once. The genes are TRBV4-1 and TRBJ2-7; 7 bases align to TRBD1. From germline, CDR1 is MGHRA and CDR2 YSYEKL. With V trimmed by 2 bases and J by 3 bases, 7 bases remained unmatched. The CDR3 is 15 amino acids. As DNA, the CDR3 is TGCGCCAGCAGCCAAAACCCGGGACAGAGCTACGAGCAGTACTTC. The encoded protein is CASSQNPGQSYEQYF.

The chain is built from TRBV6-5 and TRBJ1-2, with 8 bases fitting TRBD1. Looked up from germline, CDR1 is MNHEY and CDR2 is SVGAGI. The V and J ends lost 7 bases and 7 bases, in that order; junction bases with no gene match: 11. This CDR3 contains 14 residues. The CDR3 coding sequence is TGTGCCAGCACAGAAAATACAGGGGGGGCTGGCTACACCTTC. It yields the protein CASTENTGGAGYTF.

The gene calls are TRBV7-6 and TRBJ1-6, with 9 positions matching TRBD1. The junction had 8 bases not matched to a gene; V was cut back by 3 bases and J by 8 bases. CDR3 length: 16 amino acids. Germline V gene lookup returns CDR1 SGHVS and CDR2 FNYEAQ. For the CDR3, the DNA is TGTGCCAGCAGCTTGGACAGGGGAGGAGGGGATTCACCCCTCCACTTT. Protein product: CASSLDRGGGDSPLHF.

This chain uses TRBV3-1 (or the pseudogene TRBV3-2) with TRBJ1-3, with D possibly matching TRBD1 (5 bases). V was cut by 4 bases and J by 3 bases, with 10 bases left in between. The CDR3 runs 14 residues. Germline V gene sequence: CDR1 LGHDT, CDR2 YNNKEL (reference sequence). CDR3 sequence: CASSLYDSGNTIYF. The CDR3 nucleotides read TGTGCCAGCAGCCTCTATGACAGTGGAAACACCATATATTTT.

This clone was detected a few times. CDR3 amino acids: CASSLYRGREETQYF. DNA of the CDR3: TGTGCCAGCAGCTTATATAGGGGGCGCGAGGAGACCCAGTACTTC. V is TRBV11-2 and J is TRBJ2-5; 7 nucleotides agree with TRBD1. The CDR3 consists of 15 residues. With V trimmed by 2 bases and J by 5 bases, 8 bases remained unmatched. The germline CDR1 and CDR2 sequences are SGHAT and FQNNGV.